This record concerns one T cell receptor beta chain sequence. V lost 4 bases, J lost 8 bases, and 11 bases stayed unmatched. CDR3 length: 15 amino acids. The germline gives CDR1 SGDLS, CDR2 YYNGEE. These data originate in a study of blood T cell repertoires in COVID-19. About the study: Sites in the United States, Italy and Spain provided acute and convalescent COVID-19 samples. Sources were T cells, B-cell-depleted T cells, or PBMCs; the material itself was cDNA or gDNA.

Per the study methods: Nucleated cell counts were estimated from reference gene primer amplification. The data were produced by immunoSEQ multiplex PCR, yet TCRdb's version contains in-frame clones alone and is incomplete. The V and J calls and clone size come from that table; D and trimming were worked out from the DNA. The sample lists roughly 670,000 clones; around 89% were seen once. The chain joins TRBV9 to TRBJ1-4; 7 nucleotides match TRBD1. The sample taken for sequencing was peripheral blood. This TCR came from a woman aged 18-29 years with acute or convalescent COVID-19. The CDR3 DNA follows: TGTGCCAGCAGCCCCGGGACAGTGGGTGGAGAAAAACTGTTTTTT. Its translation: CASSPGTVGGEKLFF.